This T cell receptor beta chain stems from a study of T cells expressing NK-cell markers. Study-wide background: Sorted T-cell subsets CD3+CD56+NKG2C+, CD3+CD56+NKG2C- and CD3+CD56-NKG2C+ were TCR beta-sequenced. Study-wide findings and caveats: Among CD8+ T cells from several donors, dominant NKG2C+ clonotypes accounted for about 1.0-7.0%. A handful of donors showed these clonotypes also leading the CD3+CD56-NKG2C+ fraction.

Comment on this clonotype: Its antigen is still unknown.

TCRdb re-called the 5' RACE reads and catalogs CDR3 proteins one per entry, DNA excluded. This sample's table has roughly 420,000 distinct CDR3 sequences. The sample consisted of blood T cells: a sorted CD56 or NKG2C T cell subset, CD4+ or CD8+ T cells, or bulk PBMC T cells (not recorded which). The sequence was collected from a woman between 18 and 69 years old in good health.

CDR3 residues: CASSQVKGWDTGELFF. This chain joins TRBV4-1 and TRBJ2-2. CDR3 length: 16 amino acids. Germline V CDR1 and CDR2: MGHRA, YSYEKL.